A selection of T cell receptor beta chains follows, all from one sample in a study of T cell responses to AZD1222 COVID-19 vaccine. Profiling relied on immunoSEQ multiplex PCR, and the TCRdb table lists in-frame clones only, not all of them. The sample records about 180,000 clones, more than 80% being singletons. The source was peripheral blood, collected on day 0 of AZD1222 vaccination. The receptors were sampled from an adult in good health. Each CDR3 is given with its conserved first and last residue. A D gene is named only where the DNA matches it firmly. A row's size may be missing; if present it is once, few, many or a size class.

abundance: -; v_gene: TRBV7-6; j_gene: TRBJ2-3; d_gene: TRBD2; CDR3aa: CASSLGTSGNTDTQYF; CDR3nt: TGTGCCAGCAGCCTGGGGACTAGCGGAAACACAGATACGCAGTATTTT
abundance: -; v_gene: TRBV19; j_gene: TRBJ2-6; d_gene: -; CDR3aa: CASSTPGANVLTF; CDR3nt: TGTGCCAGTAGTACCCCTGGGGCCAACGTCCTGACTTTC
abundance: -; v_gene: TRBV7-9; j_gene: TRBJ1-5; d_gene: TRBD1; CDR3aa: CASSLTGQGDQPQHF; CDR3nt: TGTGCCAGCAGCCTCACCGGACAGGGCGATCAGCCCCAGCATTTT
abundance: -; v_gene: TRBV11-2; j_gene: TRBJ2-5; d_gene: -; CDR3aa: CASSLGMKETQYF; CDR3nt: TGTGCCAGCAGCTTAGGAATGAAGGAGACCCAGTACTTC
abundance: -; v_gene: TRBV7-2; j_gene: TRBJ2-7; d_gene: -; CDR3aa: CASSLVSYEQYF; CDR3nt: TGTGCCAGCAGCTTAGTCTCCTACGAGCAGTACTTC
abundance: -; v_gene: TRBV7-9; j_gene: TRBJ2-7; d_gene: TRBD1; CDR3aa: CASSLETGPDEQYF; CDR3nt: TGTGCCAGCAGCTTAGAGACAGGGCCCGACGAGCAGTACTTC
abundance: -; v_gene: TRBV6-1; j_gene: TRBJ1-5; d_gene: TRBD1; CDR3aa: CASSDLGQGRNQPQHF; CDR3nt: TGTGCCAGCAGTGACCTTGGACAGGGGCGGAATCAGCCCCAGCATTTT
abundance: -; v_gene: TRBV9; j_gene: TRBJ2-7; d_gene: -; CDR3aa: CASTLYEQYF; CDR3nt: TGTGCCAGCACTCTTTACGAGCAGTACTTC
abundance: -; v_gene: TRBV7-2; j_gene: TRBJ1-1; d_gene: -; CDR3aa: CASSLGYWGEGGAFF; CDR3nt: TGTGCCAGCAGCTTAGGTTACTGGGGGGAAGGGGGAGCTTTCTTT
abundance: once; v_gene: TRBV27; j_gene: TRBJ1-2; d_gene: -; CDR3aa: CASSFNRDNYGYTF; CDR3nt: TGTGCCAGCAGTTTTAACAGGGATAACTATGGCTACACCTTC
abundance: -; v_gene: TRBV27; j_gene: TRBJ1-1; d_gene: TRBD1; CDR3aa: CASSWITGEEAFF; CDR3nt: TGTGCCAGCAGTTGGATAACAGGGGAGGAAGCTTTCTTT
abundance: -; v_gene: TRBV7-2; j_gene: TRBJ2-5; d_gene: -; CDR3aa: CASSLGFLVGVMETQYF; CDR3nt: TGTGCCAGCAGCTTAGGGTTTCTAGTAGGTGTGATGGAGACCCAGTACTTC
abundance: -; v_gene: TRBV2; j_gene: TRBJ1-2; d_gene: TRBD1; CDR3aa: CASSQPSGGAQESGYTF; CDR3nt: TGTGCCAGCAGTCAACCCTCAGGGGGCGCTCAGGAAAGTGGCTACACCTTC
abundance: few; v_gene: TRBV5-1; j_gene: TRBJ1-3; d_gene: TRBD1; CDR3aa: CASSTGGEGNTIYF; CDR3nt: TGCGCCAGCAGCACAGGGGGCGAAGGAAACACCATATATTTT
abundance: -; v_gene: TRBV28; j_gene: TRBJ1-1; d_gene: -; CDR3aa: CASSLTLTEAFF; CDR3nt: TGTGCCAGCAGTTTAACTCTCACTGAAGCTTTCTTT
abundance: -; v_gene: TRBV27; j_gene: TRBJ1-4; d_gene: -; CDR3aa: CASSSTGRDEKLFF; CDR3nt: TGTGCCAGCAGTTCGACCGGGCGGGATGAAAAACTGTTTTTT
abundance: once; v_gene: TRBV5-1; j_gene: TRBJ2-1; d_gene: TRBD2; CDR3aa: CASSLTSVRSYNEQFF; CDR3nt: TGCGCCAGCAGCCTAACTAGCGTTCGCTCCTACAATGAGCAGTTCTTC
abundance: -; v_gene: TRBV5-8; j_gene: TRBJ2-5; d_gene: TRBD1; CDR3aa: CASSSQGIKETQYF; CDR3nt: TGTGCCAGCAGCTCACAGGGGATAAAGGAGACCCAGTACTTC
abundance: -; v_gene: TRBV7-9; j_gene: TRBJ2-5; d_gene: TRBD1; CDR3aa: CASSFIPGQGQETQYF; CDR3nt: TGTGCCAGCAGCTTTATCCCTGGACAGGGCCAAGAGACCCAGTACTTC
abundance: -; v_gene: TRBV23-1; j_gene: TRBJ1-1; d_gene: -; CDR3aa: CASSQSEGVNTEAFF; CDR3nt: TGCGCCAGCAGTCAATCAGAGGGAGTGAACACTGAAGCTTTCTTT
abundance: -; v_gene: TRBV2; j_gene: TRBJ1-2; d_gene: -; CDR3aa: CASTLQGYNGYTF; CDR3nt: TGTGCCAGCACCCTACAGGGCTACAATGGCTACACCTTC
abundance: -; v_gene: TRBV28; j_gene: TRBJ1-2; d_gene: TRBD1; CDR3aa: CASSPPGQGGYGYTF; CDR3nt: TGTGCCAGCAGTCCCCCGGGACAGGGAGGCTATGGCTACACCTTC
abundance: once; v_gene: TRBV29-1; j_gene: TRBJ2-1; d_gene: TRBD2; CDR3aa: CSVELAGLPRDEQFF; CDR3nt: TGCAGCGTTGAACTAGCGGGGCTGCCTAGGGATGAGCAGTTCTTC
abundance: -; v_gene: TRBV6-5; j_gene: TRBJ1-5; d_gene: -; CDR3aa: CASSPTGTPRKPQHF; CDR3nt: TGTGCCAGCAGCCCCACCGGGACCCCAAGGAAGCCCCAGCATTTT
abundance: -; v_gene: TRBV3-1/TRBV3-2; j_gene: TRBJ2-1; d_gene: -; CDR3aa: CASSQDSGWDNEQFF; CDR3nt: TGTGCCAGCAGCCAAGATAGCGGTTGGGACAATGAGCAGTTCTTC
abundance: -; v_gene: TRBV5-1; j_gene: TRBJ2-1; d_gene: -; CDR3aa: CASTQGGEDQEQFF; CDR3nt: TGCGCCAGCACCCAGGGGGGGGAGGACCAGGAGCAGTTCTTC
abundance: once; v_gene: TRBV29-1; j_gene: TRBJ2-7; d_gene: TRBD1; CDR3aa: CSVVTGTGTYEQYF; CDR3nt: TGCAGCGTTGTAACCGGGACAGGAACCTACGAGCAGTACTTC
abundance: -; v_gene: TRBV2; j_gene: TRBJ1-1; d_gene: -; CDR3aa: CASSEETDRLNTEAFF; CDR3nt: TGTGCCAGCAGTGAAGAGACGGACAGATTGAACACTGAAGCTTTCTTT
abundance: -; v_gene: TRBV12-3/TRBV12-4; j_gene: TRBJ2-5; d_gene: TRBD2; CDR3aa: CASNRRGGETQYF; CDR3nt: TGTGCCAGCAACCGCCGGGGGGGAGAGACCCAGTACTTC
abundance: -; v_gene: TRBV5-1; j_gene: TRBJ1-1; d_gene: -; CDR3aa: CASSRMGNTEAFF; CDR3nt: TGCGCCAGCAGTCGGATGGGGAACACTGAAGCTTTCTTT
abundance: -; v_gene: TRBV6-1; j_gene: TRBJ1-5; d_gene: -; CDR3aa: CASSEVGQVNQPQHF; CDR3nt: TGTGCCAGCAGTGAAGTAGGGCAGGTCAATCAGCCCCAGCATTTT
abundance: once; v_gene: TRBV4-1; j_gene: TRBJ1-1; d_gene: -; CDR3aa: CASRLLTANTEAFF; CDR3nt: TGCGCCAGCAGACTACTTACGGCCAACACTGAAGCTTTCTTT
abundance: -; v_gene: TRBV27; j_gene: TRBJ1-2; d_gene: -; CDR3aa: CASSSVRGPFNYGYTF; CDR3nt: TGTGCCAGCAGTTCTGTCCGGGGCCCCTTTAACTATGGCTACACCTTC
abundance: -; v_gene: TRBV12-1; j_gene: TRBJ1-6; d_gene: -; CDR3aa: CASSFEQGYSSYNSPLHF; CDR3nt: TGTGCCAGCAGCTTTGAACAGGGCTACAGCTCCTATAATTCACCCCTCCACTTT
abundance: once; v_gene: TRBV12-5; j_gene: TRBJ1-4; d_gene: -; CDR3aa: CASGRTEKNEKLFF; CDR3nt: TGTGCTAGTGGTCGGACAGAGAAAAATGAAAAACTGTTTTTT
abundance: -; v_gene: TRBV27; j_gene: TRBJ2-2; d_gene: -; CDR3aa: CASSSGPTGELFF; CDR3nt: TGTGCCAGCAGTTCGGGCCCCACCGGGGAGCTGTTTTTT
abundance: -; v_gene: TRBV14; j_gene: TRBJ1-2; d_gene: TRBD1; CDR3aa: CASSQETGGGYTF; CDR3nt: TGTGCCAGCAGCCAAGAGACAGGGGGCGGCTACACCTTC
abundance: -; v_gene: TRBV7-7; j_gene: TRBJ2-5; d_gene: -; CDR3aa: CASSSSPRQGETQYF; CDR3nt: TGTGCCAGCAGCTCTAGCCCCCGGCAAGGAGAGACCCAGTACTTC
abundance: -; v_gene: TRBV2; j_gene: TRBJ1-4; d_gene: TRBD1; CDR3aa: CASSVLGQNEKLFF; CDR3nt: TGTGCCAGCAGTGTTTTGGGACAGAATGAAAAACTGTTTTTT
abundance: -; v_gene: TRBV2; j_gene: TRBJ2-7; d_gene: -; CDR3aa: CASSAVPGAIDYEQYF; CDR3nt: TGTGCCAGCAGTGCCGTCCCGGGGGCCATCGACTACGAGCAGTACTTC
abundance: -; v_gene: TRBV24-1; j_gene: TRBJ2-1; d_gene: -; CDR3aa: CATSDPRNNEQFF; CDR3nt: TGTGCCACCAGTGACCCCCGGAACAATGAGCAGTTCTTC
abundance: -; v_gene: TRBV6-2/TRBV6-3; j_gene: TRBJ2-7; d_gene: TRBD2; CDR3aa: CASSPGTSGSSTKEQYF; CDR3nt: TGTGCCAGCAGTCCCGGGACTAGCGGGAGTTCAACGAAAGAGCAGTACTTC
abundance: -; v_gene: TRBV3-1/TRBV3-2; j_gene: TRBJ2-7; d_gene: -; CDR3aa: CASSPATGFTYEQYF; CDR3nt: TGTGCCAGCAGCCCCGCGACAGGTTTTACCTACGAGCAGTACTTC
abundance: -; v_gene: TRBV29-1; j_gene: TRBJ1-2; d_gene: TRBD1; CDR3aa: CSAGTGSNYGYTF; CDR3nt: TGCAGCGCCGGGACAGGGTCTAACTATGGCTACACCTTC
abundance: -; v_gene: TRBV15; j_gene: TRBJ1-1; d_gene: -; CDR3aa: CATSRDPAGEAFF; CDR3nt: TGTGCCACCAGCAGAGATCCTGCAGGGGAAGCTTTCTTT
abundance: -; v_gene: TRBV6-5; j_gene: TRBJ1-5; d_gene: TRBD1; CDR3aa: CASSYSDRGQPQHF; CDR3nt: TGTGCCAGCAGTTACTCGGACAGGGGACAGCCCCAGCATTTT
abundance: -; v_gene: TRBV19; j_gene: TRBJ1-1; d_gene: -; CDR3aa: CASSTPQVSTEAFF; CDR3nt: TGTGCCAGTAGTACCCCCCAAGTATCCACTGAAGCTTTCTTT
abundance: -; v_gene: TRBV2; j_gene: TRBJ2-7; d_gene: -; CDR3aa: CASSLIGTTGPYEQYF; CDR3nt: TGTGCCAGCAGCCTGATAGGGACCACGGGACCCTACGAGCAGTACTTC
abundance: -; v_gene: TRBV5-1; j_gene: TRBJ1-1; d_gene: TRBD1; CDR3aa: CASSWGQGSTEAFF; CDR3nt: TGCGCCAGCAGCTGGGGACAGGGGAGCACTGAAGCTTTCTTT
abundance: -; v_gene: TRBV7-8; j_gene: TRBJ1-1; d_gene: TRBD1; CDR3aa: CASSPQDRALAFF; CDR3nt: TGTGCCAGCAGCCCTCAGGACAGGGCTTTGGCTTTCTTT
abundance: once; v_gene: TRBV24-1; j_gene: TRBJ1-1; d_gene: -; CDR3aa: CATSDPTRGTEAFF; CDR3nt: TGTGCCACCAGTGACCCTACGAGGGGCACTGAAGCTTTCTTT
abundance: -; v_gene: TRBV29-1; j_gene: TRBJ1-3; d_gene: -; CDR3aa: CSVLTGDSGNTIYF; CDR3nt: TGCAGCGTCCTTACAGGTGACTCTGGAAACACCATATATTTT
abundance: -; v_gene: TRBV5-6; j_gene: TRBJ1-4; d_gene: TRBD1; CDR3aa: CASSGAGQGYEKLFF; CDR3nt: TGTGCCAGCAGCGGCGCGGGACAGGGGTATGAAAAACTGTTTTTT
abundance: -; v_gene: TRBV19; j_gene: TRBJ2-5; d_gene: -; CDR3aa: CASSIGGQRSETQYF; CDR3nt: TGTGCCAGTAGTATAGGTGGACAGAGGAGTGAGACCCAGTACTTC
abundance: -; v_gene: TRBV29-1; j_gene: TRBJ1-1; d_gene: -; CDR3aa: CSVSQGSEAFF; CDR3nt: TGCAGCGTATCACAGGGCTCTGAAGCTTTCTTT
abundance: -; v_gene: TRBV6-5; j_gene: TRBJ1-2; d_gene: TRBD1; CDR3aa: CASSRTGNGYTF; CDR3nt: TGTGCCAGCAGTAGGACAGGGAATGGCTACACCTTC
abundance: -; v_gene: TRBV6-5; j_gene: TRBJ2-4; d_gene: -; CDR3aa: CASSTHPGYKNIQYF; CDR3nt: TGTGCCAGCAGCACACATCCGGGATACAAAAACATTCAGTACTTC
abundance: -; v_gene: TRBV7-7; j_gene: TRBJ2-5; d_gene: -; CDR3aa: CASSLLSGQQETQYF; CDR3nt: TGTGCCAGCAGCCTACTGAGCGGGCAACAAGAGACCCAGTACTTC
abundance: -; v_gene: TRBV7-2; j_gene: TRBJ2-5; d_gene: -; CDR3aa: CASTPSRVWETQYF; CDR3nt: TGTGCCAGCACCCCTTCCAGGGTTTGGGAGACCCAGTACTTC